These T cell receptor beta chains were read from a single sample in a study of regulatory T cells in long-lasting Graves disease. TCRdb passed the multiplex PCR reads through MiXCR, listing each CDR3 protein once. The sample consists of hundreds of thousands of distinct CDR3 sequences, around 15% of them appearing once. These data were also reused for a study on T cells in Graves' hyperthyroidism and ophthalmopathy.

Sequencing was performed on peripheral blood mononuclear cells (PBMCs), taken at new diagnosis, from a patient treated with antithyroid drugs. These receptors were taken from a middle-aged man with Graves disease. Each CDR3 is given with its conserved first and last residue. The D gene is left open where the match is weak. Size tells how often a clone was seen (once, few, many) or the class of an expanded clone, and some rows leave it out.

D gene	V gene	J gene	clone size	CDR3 DNA	CDR3 protein
TRBD1	TRBV7-9	TRBJ2-5	many	TGTGCTGGGCGAAGACAGGGCCAAGAGACCCAGTACTTC	CAGRRQGQETQYF
TRBD2	TRBV5-1	TRBJ2-3	many	TGCGCCAGCAGCTTGAACACGGTAGCGGGGGCCTTAGATACGCAGTATTTT	CASSLNTVAGALDTQYF
TRBD2	TRBV14	TRBJ2-7	.	TGTGCCAGCAGTTCTTACGGGACTAGCGGGAGGGCTACCTACGAGCAGTACTTC	CASSSYGTSGRATYEQYF
.	TRBV7-2	TRBJ1-1	many	TGTGCCAGCAGCTTATTTGGAAACCGGAACACTGAAGCTTTCTTT	CASSLFGNRNTEAFF
.	TRBV4-2	TRBJ2-3	many	TGTGCCAGCAGCCAAGAAAAGGGGCGCGGCACAGATACGCAGTATTTT	CASSQEKGRGTDTQYF
.	TRBV20-1	TRBJ2-7	few	TGCAGTGCTAGGGATTGGCAGGGATTAAACTACGAGCAGTACTTC	CSARDWQGLNYEQYF
TRBD2	TRBV27	TRBJ2-7	few	TGTGCCAGCAGTACTAGACTAGCGGGGATCCCTCCCTACGAGCAGTACTTC	CASSTRLAGIPPYEQYF
.	TRBV20-1	TRBJ2-7	.	TGCAGTGCGGAGGGCTTCCACGAGCAGTACTTC	CSAEGFHEQYF
.	TRBV7-9	TRBJ2-1	many	TGTGCCAGCAGCACGAGGACCGATTACAATGAGCAGTTCTTC	CASSTRTDYNEQFF
.	TRBV5-1	TRBJ2-2	many	TGCGCCAGCAGCTTGCGGTGGACACCATCGAACACCGGGGAGCTGTTTTTT	CASSLRWTPSNTGELFF
.	TRBV7-9	TRBJ1-2	many	TGTGCCAGCAGCCCGGCGGAGAATTATAACTATGGCTACACCTTC	CASSPAENYNYGYTF
TRBD2	TRBV7-9	TRBJ2-2	many	TGTGCCACCTCCGGAGGACTAGCGGGGGGTACGAACACCGGGGAGCTGTTTTTT	CATSGGLAGGTNTGELFF
.	TRBV20-1	TRBJ1-5	.	TGCAGTGCTAGAGAAGATGAGAATCAGCCCCAGCATTTT	CSAREDENQPQHF
.	TRBV5-1	TRBJ2-5	once	TGCGCCAGCAAAGGGTCAGAGACCCAGTACTTC	CASKGSETQYF
TRBD2	TRBV7-9	TRBJ2-7	many	TGTGCCAGCAGCCCACTAGCGGGGGGACCCGAGCAGTACTTC	CASSPLAGGPEQYF
.	TRBV28	TRBJ1-2	.	TGTGCCAGCAGTTTAAGGCTATCCGGGGAGAGGTATGGCTACACCTTC	CASSLRLSGERYGYTF
TRBD2	TRBV5-1	TRBJ2-7	few	TGCGTCAGCAGCTTGGATGGTGGGGGGGACGAGCAGTACTTC	CVSSLDGGGDEQYF
TRBD2	TRBV6-5	TRBJ2-7	many	TGTGCCAGCAGTTCTGGGACTACCACCTACGAGCAGTACTTC	CASSSGTTTYEQYF
TRBD2	TRBV28	TRBJ2-3	many	TGTGCCAGCAGTCGGGGGGGGCGTCGGACAGATACGCAGTATTTT	CASSRGGRRTDTQYF
.	TRBV24-1	TRBJ2-1	.	TGTGCCACCAGTGAAGCTTCACTAGATGAGCAGTTCTTC	CATSEASLDEQFF
TRBD2	TRBV20-1	TRBJ2-5	.	TGCAGTGCTAGAGAGGGGACTAGGTTCGAGACCCAGTACTTC	CSAREGTRFETQYF
.	TRBV5-1	TRBJ1-2	many	TGCGCCAGCAGCTTGGTTGGGACAACCAGCCTCTACACCTTC	CASSLVGTTSLYTF
TRBD1	TRBV5-1	TRBJ1-1	many	TGCGCCAGCAGCCCACAGGGGGTGTGGGCTGAAGCTTTCTTT	CASSPQGVWAEAFF
.	TRBV20-1	TRBJ1-1	.	TGCAGTGCTAGACCCTACAGGACGTTTACTGAAGCTTTCTTT	CSARPYRTFTEAFF
.	TRBV12-3/TRBV12-4	TRBJ1-1	many	TGTGCCACGCTGCGGGTTGGCACTGAAGCTTTCTTT	CATLRVGTEAFF
.	TRBV6-5	TRBJ1-1	many	TGTGCCAGCAGTTACGTAGGACCGAACACTGAAGCTTTCTTT	CASSYVGPNTEAFF
TRBD2	TRBV7-2	TRBJ2-4	many	TGTGCCAGCAGACTAGCGGGGGGGCCAAAGTACTTC	CASRLAGGPKYF
.	TRBV18	TRBJ1-1	.	TGTGCCAGCTCACCACCGGGAATTTTAGGGGCTTTCTTT	CASSPPGILGAFF
TRBD1	TRBV20-1	TRBJ1-2	.	TGCAGTGCTAGGGGGAGACAGGGGGTCTATGGCTACACCTTC	CSARGRQGVYGYTF
.	TRBV4-3	TRBJ1-4	few	TGCGCCAGCAGCCAAGATCCTGTGGTGGGGGAAAAACTGTTTTTT	CASSQDPVVGEKLFF
.	TRBV5-1	TRBJ1-3	few	TGCGCCAGCAGCTTGCGCGCGGGGTCTGGAAACACCATATATTTT	CASSLRAGSGNTIYF
.	TRBV2	TRBJ1-2	.	TGTGCCAGCAGTGAAGCGCGACGGAAAATAAACTATGGCTACACCTTC	CASSEARRKINYGYTF
.	TRBV5-1	TRBJ2-3	.	TGCGCCAGCAGCTTAGCAACCGGGACTTACTACACAGATACGCAGTATTTT	CASSLATGTYYTDTQYF
.	TRBV7-9	TRBJ1-1	few	TGTGCCAGCGTCCAGGTCCTTGAAGCTTTCTTT	CASVQVLEAFF
.	TRBV24-1	TRBJ2-1	many	TGTGCCACCAGTGACCCCCAGCGTGGATCACGCTCCTACAATGAGCAGTTCTTC	CATSDPQRGSRSYNEQFF
.	TRBV7-9	TRBJ2-3	.	TGTGCCAGCACCCCCTCTCGGCCCCAGCTAGCAGATACGCAGTATTTT	CASTPSRPQLADTQYF
.	TRBV5-1	TRBJ2-7	few	TGCGCCAGCAGCTTGGAAACAGGGTTGGGGGAAGAGCAGTACTTC	CASSLETGLGEEQYF
TRBD1	TRBV27	TRBJ2-1	many	TGTGCCAGCAGTTCGGGACAGGGGGCCCTTCGCTCCTACAATGAGCAGTTCTTC	CASSSGQGALRSYNEQFF
.	TRBV20-1	TRBJ2-1	many	TGCAGTCCTCAGGGAGGCAATGAGCAGTTCTTC	CSPQGGNEQFF
.	TRBV5-6	TRBJ1-1	many	TGTGCCAGCAGCTTTGGGGACTGGGACCGCTCCTTGAACACTGAAGCTTTCTTT	CASSFGDWDRSLNTEAFF
.	TRBV3-1	TRBJ1-1	many	TGTGCCAGCAAGGGGAGCACTGAAGCTTTCTTT	CASKGSTEAFF